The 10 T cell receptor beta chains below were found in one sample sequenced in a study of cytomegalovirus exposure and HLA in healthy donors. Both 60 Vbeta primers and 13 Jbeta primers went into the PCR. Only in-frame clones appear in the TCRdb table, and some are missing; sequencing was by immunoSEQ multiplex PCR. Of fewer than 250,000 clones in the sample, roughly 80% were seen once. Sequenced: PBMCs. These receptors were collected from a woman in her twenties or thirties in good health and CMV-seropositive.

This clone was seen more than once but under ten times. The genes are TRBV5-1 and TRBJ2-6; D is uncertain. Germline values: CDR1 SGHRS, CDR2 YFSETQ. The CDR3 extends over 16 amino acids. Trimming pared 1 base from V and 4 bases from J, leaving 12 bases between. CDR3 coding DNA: TGCGCCAGCAGCTTGCAGCCCAGCGTCGGGGCCAACGTCCTGACTTTC. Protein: CASSLQPSVGANVLTF.

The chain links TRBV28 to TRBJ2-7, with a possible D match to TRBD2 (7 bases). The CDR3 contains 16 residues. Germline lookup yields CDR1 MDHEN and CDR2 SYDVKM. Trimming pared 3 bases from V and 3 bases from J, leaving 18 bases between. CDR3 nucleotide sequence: TGTGCCAGCAGTTTTGCAGGCGAGGGAGGGGGCTACGAGCAGTACTTC. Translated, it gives CASSFAGEGGGYEQYF.

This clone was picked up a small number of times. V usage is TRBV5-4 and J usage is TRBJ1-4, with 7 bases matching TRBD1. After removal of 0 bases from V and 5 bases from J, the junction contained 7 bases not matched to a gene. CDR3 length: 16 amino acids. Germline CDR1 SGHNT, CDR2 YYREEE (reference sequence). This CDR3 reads CASSLGATGLNEKLFF. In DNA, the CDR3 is TGTGCCAGCAGCTTGGGGGCGACAGGGTTAAATGAAAAACTGTTTTTT.

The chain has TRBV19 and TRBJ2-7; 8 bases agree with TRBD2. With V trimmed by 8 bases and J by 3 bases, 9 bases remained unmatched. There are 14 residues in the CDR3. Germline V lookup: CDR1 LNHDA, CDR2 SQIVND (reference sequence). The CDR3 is CASSDPGTSYEQYF. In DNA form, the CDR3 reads TGTGCCAGTTCGGATCCCGGGACTAGCTACGAGCAGTACTTC.

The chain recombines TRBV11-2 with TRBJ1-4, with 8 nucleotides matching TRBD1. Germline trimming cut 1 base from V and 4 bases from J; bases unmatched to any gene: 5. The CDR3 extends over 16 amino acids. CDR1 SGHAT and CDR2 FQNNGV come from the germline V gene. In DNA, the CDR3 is TGTGCCAGCAGCTTAGGCGGGACAGGATTTAATGAAAAACTGTTTTTT. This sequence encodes CASSLGGTGFNEKLFF.

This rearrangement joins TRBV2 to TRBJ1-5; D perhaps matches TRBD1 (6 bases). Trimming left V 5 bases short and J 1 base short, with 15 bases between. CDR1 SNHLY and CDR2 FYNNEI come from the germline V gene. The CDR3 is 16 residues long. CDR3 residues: CASSRQASLSNQPQHF. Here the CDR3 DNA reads TGTGCCAGCAGTCGACAGGCCTCCCTAAGCAATCAGCCCCAGCATTTT. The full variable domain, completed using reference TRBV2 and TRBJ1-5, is EPEVTQTPSHQVTQMGQEVILRCVPISNHLYFYWYRQILGQKVEFLVSFYNNEISEKSEIFDDQFSVERPDGSNFTLKIRSTKLEDSAMYFCASSRQASLSNQPQHFGDGTRLSIL.

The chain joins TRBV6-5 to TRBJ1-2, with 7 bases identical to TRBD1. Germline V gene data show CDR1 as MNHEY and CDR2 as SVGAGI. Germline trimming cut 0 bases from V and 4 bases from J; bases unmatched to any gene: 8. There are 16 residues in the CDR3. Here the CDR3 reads CASSYSRQGGSYGYTF. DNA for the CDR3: TGTGCCAGCAGTTACTCGAGACAGGGCGGGTCCTATGGCTACACCTTC.

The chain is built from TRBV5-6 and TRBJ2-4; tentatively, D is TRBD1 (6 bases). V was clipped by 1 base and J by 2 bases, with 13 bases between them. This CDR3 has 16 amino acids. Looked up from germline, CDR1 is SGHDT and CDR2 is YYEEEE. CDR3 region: CASSLWGLGTKNIQYF. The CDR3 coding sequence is TGTGCCAGCAGCTTGTGGGGGCTGGGAACCAAAAACATTCAGTACTTC.

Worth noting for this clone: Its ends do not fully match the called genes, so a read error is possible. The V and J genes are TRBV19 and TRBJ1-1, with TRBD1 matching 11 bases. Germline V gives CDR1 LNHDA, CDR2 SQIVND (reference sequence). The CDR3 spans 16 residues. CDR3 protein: CASSPWDRGMKTEAFF. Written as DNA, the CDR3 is TGTGCCAGTAGTCCCTGGGACAGGGGGATGAAAACTGAAGCTTTCTTT.

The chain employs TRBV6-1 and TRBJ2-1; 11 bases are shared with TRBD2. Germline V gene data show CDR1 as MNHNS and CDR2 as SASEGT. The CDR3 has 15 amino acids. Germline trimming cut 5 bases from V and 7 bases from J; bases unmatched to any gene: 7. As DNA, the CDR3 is TGTGCCAGCAGTTTAACCGGGACTAGCGGAAATGAGCAGTTCTTC. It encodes CASSLTGTSGNEQFF.